This T cell receptor (beta chain) was sequenced for a study of PD-1 blockade in classical Hodgkin lymphoma (dated by TCRdb to the early 2020s). As for the study more broadly: Nivolumab dosing was 3 mg/kg intravenously every 2 weeks, continuing until either disease progression or unacceptable toxicity. The study used TCR beta sequencing and CyTOF to define a peripheral blood immune signature of response to PD-1 blockade in classical Hodgkin lymphoma. What the work shows at the level of the full study, not this receptor alone: Among trial patients, those achieving complete response had baseline diversity similar to that of newly diagnosed patients, while diversity was significantly lower in partial responders and progressors. Patients starting nivolumab less than 1 year after ASCT had lower diversity and were excluded from later analyses to avoid confounding by immune reconstitution. Baseline TCR diversity was reported to be lower in newly diagnosed patients than in healthy donors, and even lower in relapsed/refractory patients. The study covered only a single clinical trial cohort, and the causes of the repertoire differences, possibly disease activity or prior therapy, were still not defined. CD4+ but not CD8+ TCR diversity rose significantly by C4D1 (p=0.0027 vs p=0.16), most apparent in complete responders (p=0.02).

Genomic DNA was extracted with the Qiagen DNeasy kit from unsorted PBMCs and from negatively selected CD4+ and CD8+ fractions. Amplification of TCR beta CDR3 regions was done by immunoSEQ multiplex PCR with primers that anneal to V and J segments. A synthetic immune receptor repertoire was used to minimize amplification bias, and remaining bias was computationally removed after sequencing. The paper's data handling went like this. Repertoire diversity was quantified as the Shannon entropy index using custom Python scripts. The unsorted, CD4+ and CD8+ repertoires were each analyzed separately, with the exception of combined analyses, where CD4+ and CD8+ sequences were merged in silico. A clone was considered expanded if an increase in frequency of at least 2-fold after treatment relative to C1D1 was found, and a pseudocount of 0.5 was applied to clones undetected at baseline. Clones with 0 or 1 copy at C1D1 were classified as singleton clones, and clones with 2 or more copies were classified as non-singleton clones. Clones expanded in unsorted samples were annotated as CD4+, CD8+ or unknown by matching protein sequences in sorted samples from the same patient. Wilcoxon tests were applied to paired samples to test diversity changes from C1D1 to C4D1. In TCRdb, the immuneACCESS table is reduced to in-frame sequences with V and J assigned. These tables do not hold every clone; where another copy was compared, an unresolved V gene accounts for under half, and the others remain unexplained. V and J calls and clone size are given by that table; D and trimming were obtained from the DNA. Present in this sample are approximately 61,000 clones, roughly 85% of which were seen just once. The ten most abundant clones make up 6.5% to 9% of the sample.

A word on this clone: It lacks a known antigen. No base-level quality is on record; no much larger clone is a single base apart.

Per the germline V gene, SGHRS is the CDR1 and YFSETQ is the CDR2. From cysteine to phenylalanine, the CDR3 is 15 amino acids long. The only DNA kept is the CDR3, 45 bases in frame from the first base. Relative to germline, V is missing 2 bases and J is missing 0 bases, with 0 bases of the junction outside any gene match. The sample's time point label is to be understood as: cycle 4 day 1 (C4D1), after five to seven weeks of nivolumab. Relapse after autologous stem cell transplantation had occurred in all trial patients, and cohorts A, B and C were distinguished by prior brentuximab vedotin exposure. The trial cohort was composed of roughly 60 patients with relapsed/refractory classical Hodgkin lymphoma, for whom complete response, partial response or progressive disease was recorded as best overall response. Trial patients were treated with single-agent nivolumab in the multi-cohort phase II CheckMate 205 trial. An independent review committee assessed best overall response by applying the 2007 International Working Group response criteria. PBMCs from the trial were collected at three points: immediately before nivolumab initiation (C1D1), and during therapy at cycle 2 day 1 and cycle 4 day 1. Peripheral blood was collected in 8 mL Vacutainer Cell Preparation Tubes, from which PBMCs were isolated by centrifugation and then cryopreserved.

The TCR sequence derives from a human donor with classical Hodgkin lymphoma. The chain links TRBV5-1 with TRBJ2-2; 8 bases in between match TRBD2. The sequenced sample was peripheral blood mononuclear cells (PBMCs), obtained before the fourth cycle of nivolumab. The DNA reads TGCGCCAGCAGCTTTAGCGGGGCGAACACCGGGGAGCTGTTTTTT. Protein translation: CASSFSGANTGELFF.